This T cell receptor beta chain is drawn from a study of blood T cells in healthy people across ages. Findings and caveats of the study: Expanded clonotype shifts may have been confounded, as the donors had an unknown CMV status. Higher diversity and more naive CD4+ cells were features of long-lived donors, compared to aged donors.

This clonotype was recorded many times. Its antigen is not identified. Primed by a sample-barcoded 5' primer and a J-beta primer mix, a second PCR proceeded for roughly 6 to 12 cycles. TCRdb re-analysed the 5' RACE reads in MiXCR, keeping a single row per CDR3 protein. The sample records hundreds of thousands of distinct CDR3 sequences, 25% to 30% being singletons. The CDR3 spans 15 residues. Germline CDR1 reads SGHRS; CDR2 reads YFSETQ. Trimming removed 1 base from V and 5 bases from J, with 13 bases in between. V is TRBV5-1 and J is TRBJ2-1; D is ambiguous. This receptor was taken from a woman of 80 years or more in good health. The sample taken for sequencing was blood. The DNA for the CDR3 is TGCGCCAGCAGCTTGAAGGGTGATTGGGACAATGAGCAGTTCTTC. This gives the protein CASSLKGDWDNEQFF.